This T cell receptor beta chain was recorded in a study of vaccination and CD4 T cells after COVID-19. Looking at the study overall: Samples after vaccination came a median 72 days past dose two, ranging 14 to 241. Each control was exposed to a CEFX pool, an HIV-1 Nef pool, or no peptide at all. Findings of the study overall: Among those convalescent, a median around 87% of reactive clones emerged solely post-vaccination.

This clonotype is judged medium-sized. The target antigen is unknown. The CDR3 contains 13 residues. The germline CDR1 and CDR2 sequences are DFQATT and SNEGSKA (reference sequence). After removal of 3 bases from V and 5 bases from J, the junction contained 5 bases not matched to a gene. Sample treatment: roughly 10-day PBMC culture with coronavirus spike peptide pools or control peptides (ViraFEST assay). Ahead of the COVID-19 pandemic (2011-2018), the CD4+ T cells of the unexposed donor were collected. ViraFEST used peptide pools to expand antigen-specific T cells before TCR sequencing. CD4+ T cells that had been cultured provided DNA sequenced with the Oncomine TCR Beta short-read assay. From the PCR reads, TCRdb called clonotypes with MiXCR, one entry per CDR3 protein. The profile shows under 4,500 distinct CDR3 sequences, about 35% of them singletons.

Sequenced input: CD4+ T cells from blood, cultured in vitro. The chain recombines TRBV20-1 with TRBJ2-5, with 8 bases matching TRBD2. The origin of this receptor is a human donor in good health. The CDR3 here is CSASGGAVETQYF. The CDR3 DNA sequence: TGCAGTGCTAGCGGGGGGGCGGTGGAGACCCAGTACTTC.